A single sample gave rise to the 7 T cell receptor beta chains below, sequenced in a study of blood T cells in healthy people across ages (dated by TCRdb to between 2015 and 2016). The protocol used for the library was 5' RACE. A second PCR of about 7 to 12 cycles was performed with a sample-barcoded 5' primer and a J-beta primer mix. The public reads were run again by TCRdb, first through fastp at Q25 and then through MiXCR, and only productive beta chains were kept. CDR3 protein duplicates are merged, each entry listing the most common genes and DNA. The sample table lists 1.8 million or so distinct CDR3 sequences, approximately 39% of them with a count of one. The ten top clones hold 20% to 25% of the sample. What was sequenced was blood. The receptor set was obtained from a human donor in good health.

The rearrangement links TRBV7-2 to TRBJ2-2; 7 bases are shared with TRBD2. The CDR3 has 17 amino acids. Germline CDR1 is SGHTA and CDR2 is FQGNSA. V trimming: 5 bases; J trimming: 6 bases; junction bases outside the gene matches: 15. In DNA form, the CDR3 reads TGTGCCAGCAGCAGGGAACAGAGCGGGGTGAGGGCCGGGGAGCTGTTTTTT. Its translation: CASSREQSGVRAGELFF.

The J gene is TRBJ1-1, the V gene TRBV29-1; TRBD1 agrees at 11 bases. CDR3 size: 15 residues. Unmatched junction bases numbered 10, after V lost 7 bases and J lost 3 bases. Germline CDR1 SQVTM, CDR2 ANQGSEA. CDR3 DNA: TGCAGCGCTCCCGGACAGGGGGCGTGGGACACTGAAGCTTTCTTT. Amino acids: CSAPGQGAWDTEAFF.

V gene TRBV7-2 combines with J gene TRBJ2-5; the match to TRBD2 covers 9 bases. The germline gives CDR1 SGHTA, CDR2 FQGNSA. The junction had 10 bases not matched to a gene; V was cut back by 3 bases and J by 5 bases. This CDR3 contains 16 residues. CDR3 in amino acids: CASSLRPGLAGETQYF. CDR3 bases: TGTGCCAGCAGCTTGAGACCGGGACTAGCAGGGGAGACCCAGTACTTC.

This clonotype turned up a few times. Here the CDR3 reads CASSDPSAEPENYEQYF. CDR3 DNA sequence: TGTGCCAGCAGTGACCCCTCGGCAGAGCCCGAAAACTACGAGCAGTACTTC. The chain carries TRBV9 and TRBJ2-7; D is uncertain. Germline V gene data show CDR1 as SGDLS and CDR2 as YYNGEE. The length of the CDR3 is 17 residues. V lost 5 bases and J lost 3, with 24 bases in between. The full variable domain, in which reference TRBV9 and TRBJ2-7 provide the parts outside the CDR3, is DSGVTQTPKHLITATGQRVTLRCSPRSGDLSVYWYQQSLDQGLQFLIQYYNGEERAKGNILERFSAQQFPDLHSELNLSSLELGDSALYFCASSDPSAEPENYEQYFGPGTRLTVT.

This clonotype occurred once. The rearrangement links TRBV20-1 to TRBJ2-7; 7 nucleotides line up with TRBD1. The DNA end is more similar to TRBJ2-5, so the J call may be wrong. Germline V CDR1 and CDR2: DFQATT, SNEGSKA (reference sequence). The CDR3 spans 14 residues. Here the CDR3 reads CSARVRGLWETQYF. The CDR3 DNA is TGCAGTGCTAGAGTGAGGGGGCTGTGGGAGACCCAGTACTTC.

The rearrangement links TRBV7-2 to TRBJ1-6; a weak D match, TRBD1 (6 bases). Trimming left V 1 base short and J 10 bases short, with 17 bases between. CDR3 length equals 16 residues. CDR1 SGHTA and CDR2 FQGNSA come from the germline V gene. The chain's CDR3 is CASSLGLMGAGSPLHF. Written as DNA, the CDR3 is TGTGCCAGCAGCTTAGGTTTAATGGGGGCTGGATCACCCCTCCACTTT. The full variable domain, in which reference TRBV7-2 and TRBJ1-6 provide the parts outside the CDR3, is GAGVSQSPSNKVTEKGKDVELRCDPISGHTALYWYRQSLGQGLEFLIYFQGNSAPDKSGLPSDRFSAERTGGSVSTLTIQRTQQEDSAVYLCASSLGLMGAGSPLHFGNGTRLTVT.

This rearrangement joins TRBV11-2 to TRBJ2-4; possibly TRBD1 or TRBD2 for D (5 bases each). Trimming left V 3 bases short and J 5 bases short, with 11 bases between. The CDR3 consists of 14 residues. Looked up from germline, CDR1 is SGHAT and CDR2 is FQNNGV. The CDR3 spells CASSFRDPENIQYF. The CDR3 coding sequence is TGTGCCAGCAGCTTCCGGGACCCTGAAAACATTCAGTACTTC.